The 29 T cell receptor beta chains reported below all come from one sample, sequenced in a study of CD8+CD57+ T cells in acquired aplastic anemia (dated by TCRdb to 2016 to 2018). Sequencing used an Illumina HiSeq 2000. Genomic DNA was used as template for profiling of TCR beta VDJ combinations and CDR3 sequences. In TCRdb, the public reads were trimmed at Q25 with fastp and aligned with MiXCR, with productive beta chains retained. Rows with a matching CDR3 protein are joined into one entry that keeps the most common DNA and genes. Present in this sample are about 180,000 distinct CDR3 sequences, 45% to 60% of which were seen just once. The leading ten clones occupy 10% to 15% of the sample. Patients chosen for sequencing had shown expansion of CD8+CD57+ cells by flow cytometry. The sequenced sample was sorted CD4+, CD8+, or CD8+CD57+ T cells (not recorded which) from PBMCs. These receptors all stem from a human donor with aplastic anemia.

The chain couples TRBV7-2 to TRBJ2-5, with D unresolved. The V end was cut by 1 base, the J end by 8 bases, with 14 bases between. The CDR3 is 14 residues long. Germline CDR1 reads SGHTA; CDR2 reads FQGNSA. The CDR3 is CASSLVLGMETQYF. The CDR3 DNA sequence: TGTGCCAGCAGCTTAGTCTTGGGTATGGAAACCCAGTACTTC.

This clonotype was counted ten times or more. The chain combines TRBV19 with TRBJ2-7, with D unclear. CDR1 and CDR2 (germline): LNHDA, SQIVND (reference sequence). Trimming pared 3 bases from V and 2 bases from J, leaving 14 bases between. The CDR3 loop spans 15 amino acids. DNA of the CDR3: TGTGCCAGTAGTATCATGGGCAGGTCCACCTACGAGCAGTACTTC. Its translation is CASSIMGRSTYEQYF.

This clonotype was found many times. The chain recombines TRBV6-1 with TRBJ1-2; D ambiguous. Deletions cut 7 bases from V and 4 bases from J, with 19 bases between. The CDR3 extends over 15 amino acids. The germline V gene has CDR1 MNHNS and CDR2 SASEGT. CDR3 protein: CASKTPMGRLYGYTF. The CDR3, as DNA: TGTGCCAGCAAGACCCCTATGGGTCGCCTCTATGGCTACACCTTC.

This clonotype was detected many times. J is TRBJ1-5 and V is TRBV12-3 or TRBV12-4, with 9 bases that match TRBD1. Germline trimming cut 6 bases from V and 5 bases from J; bases unmatched to any gene: 8. This CDR3 comprises 15 residues. As DNA, the CDR3 is TGTGCCAGCAGATCGACCGGGACAGGGTATCAGCCCCAGCATTTT. Its protein is CASRSTGTGYQPQHF.

The rearrangement uses TRBV10-3 and TRBJ1-1, with D unclear. V was trimmed by 2 bases and J by 3 bases, leaving 7 bases between them. Germline CDR1 is ENHRY and CDR2 is SYGVKD. The CDR3 loop spans 13 amino acids. As DNA, the CDR3 is TGTGCCATCAGTGAGATCTCACACACTGAAGCTTTCTTT. Amino acid sequence: CAISEISHTEAFF.

In regard to this clonotype: One end of the junction fails to match germline, which may point to a read error. The genes are TRBV10-3 and TRBJ2-1; D may be TRBD2 (5 bases). Germline loops: CDR1 ENHRY, CDR2 SYGVKD. CDR3 length: 14 residues. The CDR3 sequence is CATSEGVRYNEQFF. The CDR3, as DNA: TGTGCCACCAGTGAGGGTGTTCGGTACAATGAGCAGTTCTTC.

About this clonotype itself: This clone may be a read error of a much larger clone one base away. The J gene is TRBJ2-7, the V gene TRBV3-1; D not certain. This CDR3 is 14 amino acids long. Germline V gives CDR1 LGHDT, CDR2 YNNKEL (reference sequence). This CDR3 is CASGQVGITYEQYF. CDR3 DNA: TGTGCCAGCGGCCAAGTAGGAATAACCTACGAGCAGTACTTC.

The chain joins TRBV20-1 to TRBJ2-5, with a possible D match to TRBD1 (6 bases). Trimming took off 5 bases at V and 4 bases at J, with 14 bases between the two ends. Germline V CDR1 and CDR2: DFQATT, SNEGSKA (reference sequence). This CDR3 region has 13 residues. CDR3 amino acids: CSAPLQGRETQYF. The CDR3 DNA is TGCAGTGCTCCCTTACAGGGACGAGAGACCCAGTACTTC.

The chain joins TRBV6-1 to TRBJ1-1; 9 bases line up with TRBD1. This CDR3 has 16 residues. Germline-derived CDR1 and CDR2 are MNHNS and SASEGT. The junction had 18 bases not matched to a gene; V was cut back by 6 bases and J by 10 bases. This CDR3 is CASRQLDGTGNRAAFF. The CDR3 DNA reads as TGTGCCAGCAGGCAACTAGACGGGACAGGGAATCGGGCAGCTTTCTTT.

This clonotype was counted ten times or more. The chain has TRBV11-1 and TRBJ2-3; 11 nucleotides match TRBD2. The germline CDR1 and CDR2 sequences are SGHAT and FQDESV (reference sequence). This CDR3 spans 17 amino acids. The V and J ends lost 8 bases and 6 bases, in that order; junction bases with no gene match: 16. In DNA, the CDR3 is TGTGCCAGCCAAAGGGAGGTAGCGGGGGGGCGCGTGGATACGCAGTATTTT. Translating it yields CASQREVAGGRVDTQYF.

This clonotype showed up many times. The rearrangement uses TRBV5-1 and TRBJ1-5; tentatively, D is TRBD1 (5 bases). Trimming cost V 0 bases and J 5 bases, with 9 bases left between them. Germline V gene sequence: CDR1 SGHRS, CDR2 YFSETQ. This CDR3 spans 14 amino acids. Here the CDR3 reads CASSLGGRDQPQHF. The CDR3 coding sequence is TGCGCCAGCAGCTTGGGGGGCCGGGATCAGCCCCAGCATTTT.

This chain joins TRBV7-8 and TRBJ2-7; the match to TRBD1 covers 7 bases. After removal of 5 bases from V and 2 bases from J, the junction contained 6 bases not matched to a gene. CDR1 and CDR2 (germline): SGHVS, FQNEAQ. This CDR3 comprises 14 residues. CDR3 sequence reads: CASSHGQAAYEQYF. The CDR3 region has the DNA TGTGCCAGCAGCCACGGACAGGCTGCCTACGAGCAGTACTTC.

The V call is TRBV19, the J call TRBJ2-7; possibly TRBD1 for D (6 bases). CDR3 size: 13 residues. Trimming removed 1 base at V and 5 bases at J, with 9 bases between. Germline CDR1 is LNHDA and CDR2 is SQIVND (reference sequence). The CDR3 DNA is TGTGCCAGTAGTATAGTGACAGGAAACGAGCAGTACTTC. Amino acids: CASSIVTGNEQYF.

The chain combines TRBV6-1 with TRBJ2-3; weak D call: TRBD1 (5 bases). Germline-derived CDR1 and CDR2 are MNHNS and SASEGT. V lost 4 bases and J lost 5, with 10 bases in between. The CDR3 extends over 13 amino acids. The CDR3 loop is CASSGREGDTQYF. The CDR3 DNA sequence: TGTGCCAGCAGTGGCAGGGAAGGAGATACGCAGTATTTT.

Only a few counts were recorded for this clonotype. The chain employs TRBV7-8 and TRBJ1-5; D gene uncertain. V lost 1 base and J 6 bases, leaving 4 bases between the germline ends. The CDR3 runs 12 residues. From germline, CDR1 is SGHVS and CDR2 FQNEAQ. The CDR3 here is CASSLDAQPQHF. The CDR3 DNA sequence: TGTGCCAGCAGCTTAGATGCTCAGCCCCAGCATTTT.

This clonotype was counted at least ten times. The rearrangement uses TRBV10-3 and TRBJ2-1, with 9 positions matching TRBD2. Germline V CDR1 and CDR2: ENHRY, SYGVKD. CDR3 length equals 15 residues. V lost 4 bases to trimming and J lost 3 bases; unmatched junction nucleotides: 4. Here the CDR3 reads CAISAREGIYNEQFF. The CDR3 DNA reads as TGTGCCATCAGTGCGCGGGAGGGGATCTACAATGAGCAGTTCTTC.

This clonotype came up many times. This chain connects TRBV5-1 to TRBJ2-7; 9 positions match TRBD1. With 4 bases clipped from V and 0 bases from J, the junction kept 5 bases outside the gene matches. The CDR3 extends over 15 amino acids. Germline-derived CDR1 and CDR2 are SGHRS and YFSETQ. Here the CDR3 reads CASSPRTGDSYEQYF. In nucleotides, the CDR3 is TGCGCCAGCAGCCCCAGGACAGGGGACTCCTACGAGCAGTACTTC.

This clonotype was counted only a few times. The chain couples TRBV10-3 to TRBJ2-1; the D is unclear. Deletions cut 3 bases from V and 8 bases from J, with 5 bases between. This CDR3 spans 11 amino acids. Germline CDR1 is ENHRY and CDR2 is SYGVKD. CDR3 sequence: CAISDMDEQFF. In DNA form, the CDR3 reads TGTGCCATCAGTGATATGGATGAGCAGTTCTTC.

This clonotype was seen repeatedly, ten times or more. The chain combines TRBV12-3 or TRBV12-4 with TRBJ1-5, with 10 bases lining up with TRBD1. V lost 5 bases, J lost 6 bases, and 4 bases stayed unmatched. The CDR3 spans 14 residues. The CDR3 sequence is CASSIGQGGQPQHF. As DNA, the CDR3 is TGTGCCAGCAGTATCGGACAGGGGGGTCAGCCCCAGCATTTT.

There are many counts of this clonotype. The chain links TRBV20-1 to TRBJ2-2; D might be TRBD1 (5 bases). Per the germline V gene, CDR1 is DFQATT and CDR2 is SNEGSKA (reference sequence). V gave up 1 base and J gave up 2 bases, with 8 bases separating them. The CDR3 sequence is 14 residues long. The CDR3 nucleotides read TGCAGTGCTAGAGGACAGTTTAACACCGGGGAGCTGTTTTTT. It translates to CSARGQFNTGELFF.

The V call is TRBV2, the J call TRBJ1-6, with D perhaps TRBD1 (5 bases). CDR3 size: 12 residues. Germline V CDR1 and CDR2: SNHLY, FYNNEI. V gave up 3 bases and J gave up 14 bases, with 11 bases separating them. The CDR3 loop is CASSEIGAALHF. CDR3 DNA: TGTGCCAGCAGTGAGATCGGGGCGGCCCTCCACTTT.

CDR3 residues: CASSYEGTGAPGNTIYF. In DNA, the CDR3 is TGTGCCAGCAGTTACGAAGGGACAGGGGCACCTGGAAACACCATATATTTT. The chain links TRBV6-2 or TRBV6-3 to TRBJ1-3, with 10 bases lining up with TRBD1. CDR3 size: 17 residues. Germline CDR1 is MNHEY and CDR2 is SVGEGT. Unmatched junction bases numbered 6, after V lost 2 bases and J lost 2 bases.

The chain employs TRBV12-3 or TRBV12-4 and TRBJ1-2; maybe TRBD1 (5 bases). The CDR3 spans 14 residues. V shed 1 base and J shed 0 bases, with 6 bases lying between them. CDR3 DNA: TGTGCCAGCAGTTTAGGGGGGGCTAACTATGGCTACACCTTC. Protein product: CASSLGGANYGYTF.

This clonotype was counted a few times. The DNA for the CDR3 is TGTGCCAGCAGCTTAGCGCAGGAAGCCACCCTCCACTTT. The encoded protein is CASSLAQEATLHF. J is TRBJ1-6 and V is TRBV7-2; D ambiguous. This CDR3 comprises 13 residues. Germline CDR1 SGHTA, CDR2 FQGNSA. V was cut by 0 bases and J by 14 bases, with 11 bases left in between.

Many counts were recorded for this clonotype. The chain joins TRBV6-4 to TRBJ2-7; 7 nucleotides line up with TRBD2. V dropped 0 bases and J dropped 6; count of bases not matched to a gene: 2. CDR1 and CDR2 from the germline V gene are MRHNA and SNTAGT. The CDR3 extends over 13 amino acids. The chain's CDR3 is CASSDSRGSEQYF. DNA for the CDR3: TGTGCCAGCAGTGACTCGCGGGGGAGCGAGCAGTACTTC.

This clonotype was recorded many times. V usage is TRBV6-5 and J usage is TRBJ1-2; D unresolved. Germline loops: CDR1 MNHEY, CDR2 SVGAGI. The CDR3 length is 15 residues. The V gene lost 0 bases and the J gene lost 4 bases, with 12 bases spanning the gap. The CDR3 DNA is TGTGCCAGCAGTTACTCGGCGGGGATCTTCTATGGCTACACCTTC. Translated: CASSYSAGIFYGYTF.

V and J are TRBV20-1 and TRBJ2-7; perhaps TRBD1 as D (6 bases). Trimming removed 4 bases from V and 2 bases from J, with 15 bases in between. Germline CDR1 DFQATT, CDR2 SNEGSKA (reference sequence). CDR3 length equals 14 residues. CDR3 in DNA: TGCAGTGCTATCGCGACAGGCGCACCCTACGAGCAGTACTTC. Protein: CSAIATGAPYEQYF.

This clonotype came up many times. The chain joins TRBV6-6 to TRBJ1-5; the D is unclear. CDR1 MNHNY and CDR2 SVGAGI come from the germline V gene (reference sequence). Trimming took off 0 bases at V and 7 bases at J, with 10 bases between the two ends. This CDR3 has 14 residues. In nucleotides, the CDR3 is TGTGCCAGCAGTTACTCAGGCGGTTCGCAGCCCCAGCATTTT. Translating it yields CASSYSGGSQPQHF.

This clonotype was seen at least ten times. The chain recombines TRBV12-3 or TRBV12-4 with TRBJ1-1, with 8 bases matching TRBD1. V lost 3 bases to trimming and J lost 2 bases; unmatched junction nucleotides: 5. There are 15 residues in the CDR3. The CDR3 region is CASSLFRGLNTEAFF. The CDR3 bases are TGTGCCAGCAGTTTGTTCAGGGGGCTAAACACTGAAGCTTTCTTT.